This TCR beta chain is drawn from a study of T cells in Graves' hyperthyroidism and ophthalmopathy. CDR1 and CDR2 (germline): LNHDA, SQIVND (reference sequence). Trimming removed 3 bases from V and 1 base from J; junction bases left unmatched: 6. This CDR3 contains 18 residues. The TCR beta CDR3 regions underwent amplification using RNA transcripts as the source. With the HTBI primer set, the TCR CDR3 went through a first round of RT-PCR. TCRdb fed the multiplex PCR reads into MiXCR, producing one record per CDR3 protein. The data contain 540,000 or so distinct CDR3 sequences, more than 15% of them singletons. This clonotype has only a few counts.

This receptor was identified in a woman aged 30 to 39 with Graves' hyperthyroidism. The rearrangement uses TRBV19 and TRBJ2-6, with 10 bases lining up with TRBD2. Sequencing used blood. The CDR3 is CASSISASGRSGANVLTF. The CDR3 bases are TGTGCCAGTAGTATCTCGGCTAGCGGGAGATCTGGGGCCAACGTCCTGACTTTC.